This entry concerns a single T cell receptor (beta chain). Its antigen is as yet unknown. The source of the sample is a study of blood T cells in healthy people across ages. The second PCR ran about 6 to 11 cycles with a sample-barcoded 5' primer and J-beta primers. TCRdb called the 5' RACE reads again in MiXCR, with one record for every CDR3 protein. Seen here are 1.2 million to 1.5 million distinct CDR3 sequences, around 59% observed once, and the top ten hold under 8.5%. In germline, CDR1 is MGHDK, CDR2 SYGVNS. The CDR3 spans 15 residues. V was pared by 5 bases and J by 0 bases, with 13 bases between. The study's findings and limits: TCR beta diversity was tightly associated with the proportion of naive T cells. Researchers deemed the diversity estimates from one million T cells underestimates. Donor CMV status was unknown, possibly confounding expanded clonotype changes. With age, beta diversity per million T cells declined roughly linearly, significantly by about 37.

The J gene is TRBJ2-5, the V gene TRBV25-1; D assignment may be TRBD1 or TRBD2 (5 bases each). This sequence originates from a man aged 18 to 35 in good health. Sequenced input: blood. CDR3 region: CASSIAEGHQETQYF. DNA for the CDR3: TGTGCCAGCAGTATAGCCGAGGGGCACCAAGAGACCCAGTACTTC.